This T cell receptor (beta chain) was identified in a study of shared clonotypes between healthy human individuals. Study at large: Used for every donor were three CD4 naive, three CD4 memory, two CD8 naive and one CD8 memory plate.

All participating donors were Caucasian adults from Nashville, Tennessee. The CDR3 is 11 residues long. V was clipped by 5 bases and J by 6 bases, with 8 bases between them. Germline CDR1 DFQATT, CDR2 SNEGSKA (reference sequence). TCRdb keeps only in-frame clones here, not all; method: immunoSEQ multiplex PCR. The table has about 2.4 million clones, around nine tenths seen once; the top ten hold more than 0.12%. This TCR was recovered from a man aged 18 to 35 in good health. Sequencing input: naive CD4+ T cells sorted from blood. Sample subset: CD45RA+ positively selected. The genes are TRBV20-1 and TRBJ2-1; D remains ambiguous. The CDR3 nucleotides are TGCAGTGCTCAGTGGGCCAATGAGCAGTTCTTC. Translation gives CSAQWANEQFF.